These 27 T cell receptor beta chains share one sample of origin, sequenced in a study of blood T cells in healthy people across ages. A second roughly 7 to 11 cycle PCR used barcoded and J-beta primers. A single record per CDR3 protein comes from TCRdb applying MiXCR to the 5' RACE reads. The sample shows about 1.6 million distinct CDR3 sequences, roughly a third of them seen only once. The sample taken for sequencing was blood. The receptors originated from a woman in her twenties or thirties in good health.

This clonotype was seen more than once but under ten times. The chain carries TRBV5-1 and TRBJ2-1, with 7 bases that match TRBD2. There are 14 residues in the CDR3. The germline CDR1 and CDR2 sequences are SGHRS and YFSETQ. The junction had 11 bases not matched to a gene; V was cut back by 4 bases and J by 10 bases. CDR3 loop: CASSGGGGAQEQFF. CDR3 nucleotide sequence: TGCGCCAGCAGCGGGGGGGGAGGTGCTCAAGAGCAGTTCTTC.

The chain carries TRBV28 and TRBJ2-3, with 9 bases that match TRBD2. Germline lookup yields CDR1 MDHEN and CDR2 SYDVKM. The trim removed 11 bases at V and 5 bases at J, leaving 14 bases unmatched. The CDR3 has 15 amino acids. CDR3 residues: CASTLAGSLGDTQYF. CDR3 coding DNA: TGTGCCTCAACGCTAGCGGGGTCGCTGGGAGATACGCAGTATTTT.

This clonotype was seen a few times. The chain couples TRBV29-1 to TRBJ2-3; 8 bases fit TRBD2. Germline V lookup: CDR1 SQVTM, CDR2 ANQGSEA. There are 12 residues in the CDR3. The J segment lost 5 bases and the V segment lost 4 bases, leaving 2 bases of the junction unmatched. The CDR3 loop is CSVATSGDTQYF. CDR3 DNA sequence: TGCAGCGTTGCTACTAGCGGAGATACGCAGTATTTT.

This chain connects TRBV13 to TRBJ2-5; D is unresolved. CDR1 is PRHDT, CDR2 FYEKMQ, per germline (reference sequence). Trimming removed 7 bases from V and 3 bases from J, with 9 bases in between. The CDR3 totals 12 residues. CDR3 DNA: TGTGCCAGCACCTGGGGTGAAGAGACCCAGTACTTC. Amino acid sequence: CASTWGEETQYF.

This clonotype was counted between two and nine times. This chain uses TRBV28 with TRBJ2-1; possibly TRBD2 for D (5 bases). This CDR3 is 12 amino acids long. Per the germline V gene, CDR1 is MDHEN and CDR2 is SYDVKM. The V gene lost 6 bases and the J gene lost 4 bases, with 7 bases spanning the gap. In DNA form, the CDR3 reads TGTGCCAGCAGGAGGGTTTACAATGAGCAGTTCTTC. Translated: CASRRVYNEQFF.

This clonotype was found a few times. The genes are TRBV4-1 and TRBJ1-4, with 7 bases identical to TRBD1. CDR1 is MGHRA, CDR2 YSYEKL, per germline. V trimming: 3 bases; J trimming: 7 bases; junction bases outside the gene matches: 8. The CDR3 has 15 amino acids. CDR3 DNA sequence: TGCGCCAGCAGCCATTGGGACAGTCCGTTTGAAAAACTGTTTTTT. Protein product: CASSHWDSPFEKLFF.

The chain has TRBV11-2 and TRBJ2-2; 10 bases fit TRBD2. Trimming removed 5 bases from V and 0 bases from J; junction bases left unmatched: 6. The length of the CDR3 is 17 residues. The germline gives CDR1 SGHAT, CDR2 FQNNGV. The DNA for the CDR3 is TGTGCCAGCAGCGATCGGACTAGCGGCTCGAACACCGGGGAGCTGTTTTTT. It translates to CASSDRTSGSNTGELFF.

This chain connects TRBV14 to TRBJ2-7; tentatively, D is TRBD1 (6 bases). Looked up from germline, CDR1 is SGHDN and CDR2 is FVKESK. This CDR3 has 14 amino acids. With 5 bases removed from V and 0 bases from J, the gap between germline ends came to 11 bases. As DNA, the CDR3 is TGTGCCAGCAGCTTCGGACAGCACTCCTACGAGCAGTACTTC. It yields the protein CASSFGQHSYEQYF.

The chain recombines TRBV5-1 with TRBJ2-5; possibly TRBD2 for D (6 bases). The V gene's germline CDR1 is SGHRS and CDR2 YFSETQ. CDR3 length equals 15 residues. Trimming stripped 0 bases from V and 5 bases from J, with 14 bases between. As DNA, the CDR3 is TGCGCCAGCAGCTTGGCCGGGAGTTCGGAGGAGACCCAGTACTTC. It is translated as CASSLAGSSEETQYF.

This chain uses TRBV15 with TRBJ2-4; maybe TRBD2 (6 bases). Germline CDR1 reads LNHNV; CDR2 reads YYDKDF (reference sequence). Trimming pared 1 base from V and 1 base from J, leaving 17 bases between. The CDR3 is 18 residues long. CDR3 DNA sequence: TGTGCCACCAGCAGAGCCTTGGCGGGGTCGTATGCCAAAAACATTCAGTACTTC. It yields the protein CATSRALAGSYAKNIQYF.

A few counts support this clonotype. J is TRBJ1-4 and V is TRBV14, with D unclear. The germline gives CDR1 SGHDN, CDR2 FVKESK. V gave up 2 bases and J gave up 3 bases, with 7 bases separating them. CDR3 length equals 14 residues. Here the CDR3 reads CASSQRVPNEKLFF. The CDR3 coding sequence is TGTGCCAGCAGCCAACGGGTGCCTAATGAAAAACTGTTTTTT. Drawing the rest from reference TRBV14 and TRBJ1-4, the complete variable domain is EAGVTQFPSHSVIEKGQTVTLRCDPISGHDNLYWYRRVMGKEIKFLLHFVKESKQDESGMPNNRFLAERTGGTYSTLKVQPAELEDSGVYFCASSQRVPNEKLFFGSGTQLSVL.

This clonotype has a handful of counts. The chain couples TRBV11-2 to TRBJ2-7; D tentatively reads TRBD1 or TRBD2 (5 bases each). Trimming removed 4 bases at V and 1 base at J, with 17 bases between. This CDR3 has 16 amino acids. The germline CDR1 and CDR2 sequences are SGHAT and FQNNGV. CDR3: CASSYRLGRDSYEQYF. Here the CDR3 DNA reads TGTGCCAGCAGCTACAGGCTGGGTCGGGATTCCTACGAGCAGTACTTC.

The CDR3 reads CASSRVRGALETQYF. The CDR3 region has the DNA TGTGCCAGCAGCCGAGTACGGGGGGCATTGGAGACCCAGTACTTC. The V gene is TRBV7-9, the J gene TRBJ2-5; D may be TRBD2 (7 bases). This CDR3 comprises 15 residues. V gave up 5 bases and J gave up 5 bases, with 18 bases separating them. Germline lookup yields CDR1 SEHNR and CDR2 FQNEAQ (reference sequence).

This chain connects TRBV15 to TRBJ1-6; 9 bases are a match to TRBD1. CDR1 LNHNV and CDR2 YYDKDF come from the germline V gene (reference sequence). Germline trimming cut 0 bases from V and 0 bases from J; bases unmatched to any gene: 9. CDR3 length: 20 amino acids. The CDR3 spells CATSRDSAGQGFSYNSPLHF. CDR3 DNA: TGTGCCACCAGCAGAGATAGTGCCGGACAGGGGTTCTCCTATAATTCACCCCTCCACTTT.

The gene calls are TRBV5-1 and TRBJ2-7; D might be TRBD1 or TRBD2, each matching 5 bases. The CDR3 has 20 residues. V lost 0 bases to trimming and J lost 5 bases, with 30 bases between them. Germline-derived CDR1 and CDR2 are SGHRS and YFSETQ. CDR3 loop: CASSLEGQGRSDPRMHEQYF. The CDR3 DNA reads as TGCGCCAGCAGCTTGGAGGGCCAGGGACGTTCGGACCCGCGAATGCACGAGCAGTACTTC.

This clonotype was counted only a few times. This rearrangement joins TRBV20-1 to TRBJ1-1; D unresolved. In germline, CDR1 is DFQATT, CDR2 SNEGSKA (reference sequence). Trimming cost V 5 bases and J 4 bases, with 14 bases left between them. The CDR3 length is 13 residues. CDR3 bases: TGCAGTGCTCGCGCTACCCTCAGCACTGAAGCTTTCTTT. Its protein is CSARATLSTEAFF.

The CDR3 here is CSADGTSGSPSEQFF. The CDR3, as DNA: TGCAGTGCTGACGGGACTAGCGGGAGCCCCAGTGAGCAGTTCTTC. The chain employs TRBV20-1 and TRBJ2-1; 14 nucleotides agree with TRBD2. The V segment lost 5 bases and the J segment 9 bases; nucleotides outside the gene matches: 9. Looked up from germline, CDR1 is DFQATT and CDR2 is SNEGSKA (reference sequence). The CDR3 has 15 amino acids.

In its sample, this clonotype was seen a few times. J is TRBJ2-7 and V is TRBV10-3; D perhaps matches TRBD1 (6 bases). The germline gives CDR1 ENHRY, CDR2 SYGVKD. The CDR3 sequence is 16 residues long. The germline V and J ends were trimmed by 0 bases and 0 bases, with 12 bases remaining between them. In DNA, the CDR3 is TGTGCCATCAGTGAGTCGACAGGACCGAACTCCTACGAGCAGTACTTC. Its protein product is CAISESTGPNSYEQYF.

The chain employs TRBV5-1 and TRBJ2-1; 10 nucleotides match TRBD2. Germline V lookup: CDR1 SGHRS, CDR2 YFSETQ. V shed 4 bases and J 3 bases; nucleotides not matched to a gene: 4. The CDR3 sequence is 15 residues long. The CDR3 sequence: CASSPSGSDYNEQFF. The CDR3 nucleotides are TGCGCCAGCAGCCCTAGCGGGAGTGACTACAATGAGCAGTTCTTC.

The sample holds one count of this clonotype. This chain uses TRBV5-1 with TRBJ2-1, with D maybe TRBD2 (5 bases). This CDR3 is 14 amino acids long. Per germline, CDR1 SGHRS and CDR2 YFSETQ. Trimming took off 4 bases at V and 6 bases at J, with 14 bases between the two ends. Here the CDR3 DNA reads TGCGCCAGCAGCCAGGCGGGCCCCGGCAATGAGCAGTTCTTC. It specifies CASSQAGPGNEQFF.

This chain's CDR3 is CASSPQQVTSYNEQFF. In DNA, the CDR3 is TGTGCCAGCTCACCACAACAGGTAACATCCTACAATGAGCAGTTCTTC. The chain is built from TRBV18 and TRBJ2-1, with D possibly matching TRBD1 (5 bases). V lost 1 base to trimming and J lost 1 base, with 11 bases between them. CDR1 and CDR2 (germline): KGHSH, LQKENI. The CDR3 spans 16 residues.

This clonotype has a count of ten or more. J is TRBJ2-3 and V is TRBV12-3 or TRBV12-4, with TRBD2 identical over 12 bases. The V and J ends lost 5 bases and 9 bases, in that order; junction bases with no gene match: 3. The CDR3 is made up of 13 amino acids. The CDR3, as DNA: TGTGCCAGCAGTCTAACTAGCGGGGGGACGCAGTATTTT. This gives the protein CASSLTSGGTQYF.

This clonotype was recorded at least ten times. In DNA form, the CDR3 reads TGTGCCAGCAGTTACTCGGACAGATTGCCCTCGGAGACCCAGTACTTC. This codes for CASSYSDRLPSETQYF. The chain uses TRBV6-2 or TRBV6-3 and TRBJ2-5; D possibly corresponds to TRBD1 (6 bases). V dropped 0 bases and J dropped 5 bases, with 16 bases sitting between them. Germline V CDR1 and CDR2: MNHEY, SVGEGT. This CDR3 spans 16 amino acids.

The gene calls are TRBV20-1 and TRBJ2-7; 7 bases match TRBD2. Germline loops: CDR1 DFQATT, CDR2 SNEGSKA (reference sequence). CDR3 length equals 16 residues. Germline trimming cut 6 bases from V and 4 bases from J; bases unmatched to any gene: 18. CDR3 sequence: CSAEGLAALSSYEQYF. CDR3 bases: TGCAGTGCGGAGGGTCTAGCGGCTTTGAGTTCTTACGAGCAGTACTTC.

The chain combines TRBV5-1 with TRBJ1-2; D remains ambiguous. Per germline, CDR1 SGHRS and CDR2 YFSETQ. V shed 5 bases and J shed 1 base, with 6 bases lying between them. The CDR3 runs to 12 residues. The CDR3 protein is CASREVNYGYTF. The CDR3 bases are TGCGCCAGCAGGGAGGTTAACTATGGCTACACCTTC.

This clonotype was seen many times. The chain is built from TRBV12-3 or TRBV12-4 and TRBJ2-7, with 9 bases lining up with TRBD1. The CDR3 consists of 15 residues. V lost 5 bases, J lost 5 bases, and 10 bases stayed unmatched. CDR3 in DNA: TGTGCCAGCAGTCCCGGGACAGGGAATCATGACGAGCAGTACTTC. Its protein product is CASSPGTGNHDEQYF.

This chain links TRBV7-2 with TRBJ2-1, with TRBD2 identical over 8 bases. Trimming took 6 bases from V and 7 from J; bases not matched to a gene: 14. Germline-derived CDR1 and CDR2 are SGHTA and FQGNSA. CDR3 size: 16 residues. CDR3 in amino acids: CASRRTSGYRGNEQFF. The DNA for the CDR3 is TGTGCCAGCAGGCGTACTAGCGGTTACCGAGGAAATGAGCAGTTCTTC.